The sequence of this T cell receptor beta chain was determined in a study of vaccination and CD4 T cells after COVID-19. Study-level information: Stimulation of the cells used overlapping spike peptide pools from SARS-CoV-2 and from the common cold coronaviruses HCoV-NL63, HCoV-OC43 and HCoV-229E.

This clonotype has just a few counts. Antigen unknown. This CDR3 has 13 residues. V was cut by 5 bases and J by 5 bases, with 12 bases left in between. Germline CDR1 and CDR2: SGHTA and FQGTGA. An Oncomine TCR Beta short-read assay was used to sequence the DNA from cultured CD4+ T cells. TCRdb reprocessed the PCR reads with MiXCR, giving one entry per CDR3 protein. Of 5,000 to 7,500 distinct CDR3 sequences listed, 25% to 30% were seen once; the top ten hold about 32%. Treatment noted: roughly 10-day PBMC culture with coronavirus spike peptide pools or control peptides (ViraFEST assay). Prior to the COVID-19 pandemic (2011-2018), the unexposed donor's CD4+ T cells were collected.

The specimen sequenced was CD4+ T cells from blood, cultured in vitro. The TCR originated in a human donor in good health. The V and J genes are TRBV7-3 and TRBJ1-2, with D uncertain. CDR3 DNA: TGTGCCAGCAGCCCTCACCCAGGTTATGGCTACACCTTC. It specifies CASSPHPGYGYTF.